This T cell receptor (beta chain) was recovered during a study of lymphopenia after photon versus proton radiotherapy. V trimming: 3 bases; J trimming: 1 base; junction bases outside the gene matches: 6. CDR3 length: 15 amino acids. Germline V lookup: CDR1 KGHSH, CDR2 LQKENI. The data were produced by immunoSEQ multiplex PCR, yet TCRdb's version contains in-frame clones alone and is incomplete. The table records 20,000 to 25,000 clones, roughly 85% of them present only once. The sequence was obtained from a man aged 55-75 years with pancreatic cancer. Material: peripheral blood, obtained from a patient treated with photon-based radiotherapy. V is TRBV18 and J is TRBJ2-7; 7 positions match TRBD1. CDR3 sequence: CASSPLTGNSYEQYF. The CDR3 coding sequence is TGTGCCAGCTCACCTCTGACAGGGAATTCCTACGAGCAGTACTTC.